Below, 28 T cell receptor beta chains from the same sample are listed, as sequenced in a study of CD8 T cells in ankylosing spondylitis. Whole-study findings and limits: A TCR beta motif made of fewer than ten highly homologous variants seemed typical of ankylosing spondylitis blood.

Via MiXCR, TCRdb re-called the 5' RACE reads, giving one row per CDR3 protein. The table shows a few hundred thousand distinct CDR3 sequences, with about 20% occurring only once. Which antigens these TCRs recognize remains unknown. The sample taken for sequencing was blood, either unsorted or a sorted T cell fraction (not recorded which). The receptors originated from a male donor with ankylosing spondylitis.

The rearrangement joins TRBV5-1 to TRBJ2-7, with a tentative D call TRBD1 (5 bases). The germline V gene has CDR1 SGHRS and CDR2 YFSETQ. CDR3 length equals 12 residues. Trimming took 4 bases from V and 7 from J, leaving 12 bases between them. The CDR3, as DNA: TGCGCCAGCAGCATGACAGTGGGGGAGCAGTACTTC. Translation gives CASSMTVGEQYF.

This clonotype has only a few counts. CDR3 amino acids: CASRLDNFYEQYF. The CDR3 DNA reads as TGTGCCAGCAGGTTGGACAACTTCTACGAGCAGTACTTC. V is TRBV2 and J is TRBJ2-7; a possible D gene is TRBD1 (5 bases). Trimming shortened V by 6 bases and J by 3 bases, and 12 bases separated the two germline ends. This CDR3 comprises 13 residues. Germline assignment: CDR1 SNHLY and CDR2 FYNNEI.

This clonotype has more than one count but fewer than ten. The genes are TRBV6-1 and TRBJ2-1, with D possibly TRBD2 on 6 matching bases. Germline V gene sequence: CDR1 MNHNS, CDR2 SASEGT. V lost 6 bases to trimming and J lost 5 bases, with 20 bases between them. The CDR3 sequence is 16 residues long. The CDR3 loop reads CASRDSGLPQNNEQFF. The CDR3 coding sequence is TGTGCCAGCAGGGATTCGGGACTCCCGCAGAACAATGAGCAGTTCTTC.

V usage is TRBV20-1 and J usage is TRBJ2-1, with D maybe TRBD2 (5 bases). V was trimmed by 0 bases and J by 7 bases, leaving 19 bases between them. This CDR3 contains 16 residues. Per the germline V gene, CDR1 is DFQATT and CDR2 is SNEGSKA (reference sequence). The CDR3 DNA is TGCAGTGCTAGAGATCTGGTTCGTGGGAGCGGAAATGAGCAGTTCTTC. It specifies CSARDLVRGSGNEQFF.

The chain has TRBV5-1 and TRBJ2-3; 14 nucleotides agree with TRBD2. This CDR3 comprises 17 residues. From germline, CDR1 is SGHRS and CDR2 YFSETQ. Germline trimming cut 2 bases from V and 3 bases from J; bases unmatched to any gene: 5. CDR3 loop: CASSLAGTSGGTDTQYF. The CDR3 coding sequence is TGCGCCAGCAGCTTAGCCGGGACTAGCGGGGGTACAGATACGCAGTATTTT.

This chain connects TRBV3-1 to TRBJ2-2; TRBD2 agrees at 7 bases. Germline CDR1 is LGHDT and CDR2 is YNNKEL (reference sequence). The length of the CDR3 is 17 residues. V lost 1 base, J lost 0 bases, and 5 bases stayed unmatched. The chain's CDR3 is CASSQGSGRPNTGELFF. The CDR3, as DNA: TGTGCCAGCAGCCAAGGATCCGGGAGGCCGAACACCGGGGAGCTGTTTTTT.

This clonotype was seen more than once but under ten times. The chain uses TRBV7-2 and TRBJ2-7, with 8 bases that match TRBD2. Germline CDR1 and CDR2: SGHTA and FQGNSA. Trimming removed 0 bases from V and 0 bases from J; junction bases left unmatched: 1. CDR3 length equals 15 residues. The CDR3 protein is CASSLASGTSYEQYF. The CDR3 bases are TGTGCCAGCAGCTTAGCTAGCGGGACCTCCTACGAGCAGTACTTC. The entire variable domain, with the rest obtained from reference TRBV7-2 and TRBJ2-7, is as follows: GAGVSQSPSNKVTEKGKDVELRCDPISGHTALYWYRQSLGQGLEFLIYFQGNSAPDKSGLPSDRFSAERTGGSVSTLTIQRTQQEDSAVYLCASSLASGTSYEQYFGPGTRLTVT.

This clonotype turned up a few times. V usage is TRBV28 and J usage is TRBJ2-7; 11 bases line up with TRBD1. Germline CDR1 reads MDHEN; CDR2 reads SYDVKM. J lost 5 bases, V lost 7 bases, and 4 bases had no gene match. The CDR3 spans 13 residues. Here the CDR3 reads CASKRTGGDEQYF. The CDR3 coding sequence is TGTGCCAGCAAAAGGACAGGGGGCGACGAGCAGTACTTC.

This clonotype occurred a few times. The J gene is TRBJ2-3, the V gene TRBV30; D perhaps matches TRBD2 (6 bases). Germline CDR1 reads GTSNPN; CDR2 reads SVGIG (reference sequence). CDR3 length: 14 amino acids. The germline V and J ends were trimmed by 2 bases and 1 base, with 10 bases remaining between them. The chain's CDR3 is CAWSQGLRTDTQYF. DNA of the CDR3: TGTGCCTGGAGTCAAGGACTACGCACAGATACGCAGTATTTT.

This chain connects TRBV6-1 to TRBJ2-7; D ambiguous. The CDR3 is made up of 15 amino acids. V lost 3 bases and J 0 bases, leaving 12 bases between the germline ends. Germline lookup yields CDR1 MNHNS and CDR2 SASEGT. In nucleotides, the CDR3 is TGTGCCAGCAGTGATCGAAGGAAAAGCTCCTACGAGCAGTACTTC. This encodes CASSDRRKSSYEQYF.

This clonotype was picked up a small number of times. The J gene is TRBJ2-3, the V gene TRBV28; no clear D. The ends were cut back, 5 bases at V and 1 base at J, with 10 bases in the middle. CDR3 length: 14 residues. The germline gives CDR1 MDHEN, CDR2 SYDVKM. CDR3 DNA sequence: TGTGCCAGCAGTACCCTTGAGGGCACAGATACGCAGTATTTT. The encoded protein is CASSTLEGTDTQYF.

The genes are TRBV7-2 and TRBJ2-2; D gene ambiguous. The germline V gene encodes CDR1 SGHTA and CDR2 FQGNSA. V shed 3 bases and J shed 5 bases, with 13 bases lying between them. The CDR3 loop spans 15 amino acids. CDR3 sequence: CASSFHRRGTGELFF. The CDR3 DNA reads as TGTGCCAGCAGCTTCCATCGACGTGGGACCGGGGAGCTGTTTTTT.

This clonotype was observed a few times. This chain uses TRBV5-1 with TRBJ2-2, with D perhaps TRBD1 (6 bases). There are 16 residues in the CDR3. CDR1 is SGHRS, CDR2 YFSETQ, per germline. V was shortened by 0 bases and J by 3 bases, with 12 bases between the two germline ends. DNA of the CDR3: TGCGCCAGCAGCTTGGTCACAGGGATGGACACCGGGGAGCTGTTTTTT. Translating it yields CASSLVTGMDTGELFF.

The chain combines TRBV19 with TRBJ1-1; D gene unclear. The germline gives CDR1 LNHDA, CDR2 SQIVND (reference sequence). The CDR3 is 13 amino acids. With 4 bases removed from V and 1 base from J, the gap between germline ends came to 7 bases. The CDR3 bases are TGTGCCAGTAGTAGATCCGAGAACACTGAAGCTTTCTTT. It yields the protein CASSRSENTEAFF.

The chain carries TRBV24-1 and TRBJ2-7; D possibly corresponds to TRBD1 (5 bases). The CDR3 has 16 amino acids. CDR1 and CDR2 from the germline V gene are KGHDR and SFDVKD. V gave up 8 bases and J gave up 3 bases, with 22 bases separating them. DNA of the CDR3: TGTGCCACCACCATTATGATACGTACAGGCCGCTACGAGCAGTACTTC. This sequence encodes CATTIMIRTGRYEQYF.

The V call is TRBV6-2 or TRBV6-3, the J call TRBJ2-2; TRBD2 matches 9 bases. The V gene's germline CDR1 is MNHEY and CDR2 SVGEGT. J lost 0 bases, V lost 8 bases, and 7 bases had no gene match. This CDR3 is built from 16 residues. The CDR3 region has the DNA TGTGCCAGCGGGGGAGCGGGAGGAGCGAACACCGGGGAGCTGTTTTTT. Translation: CASGGAGGANTGELFF.

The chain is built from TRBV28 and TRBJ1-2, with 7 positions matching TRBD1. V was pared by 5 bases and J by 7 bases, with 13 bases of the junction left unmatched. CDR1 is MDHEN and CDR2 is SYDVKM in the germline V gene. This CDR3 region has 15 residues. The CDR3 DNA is TGTGCCAGCAGTCCACCCGGGACAGTCTTGGGTGGCTACACCTTC. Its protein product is CASSPPGTVLGGYTF.

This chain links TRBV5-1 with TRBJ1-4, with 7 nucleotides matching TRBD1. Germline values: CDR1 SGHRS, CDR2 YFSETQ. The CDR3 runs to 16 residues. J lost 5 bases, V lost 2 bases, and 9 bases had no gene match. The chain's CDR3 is CASSFNPGQQNEKLFF. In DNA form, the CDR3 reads TGCGCCAGCAGCTTTAACCCGGGACAGCAAAATGAAAAACTGTTTTTT.

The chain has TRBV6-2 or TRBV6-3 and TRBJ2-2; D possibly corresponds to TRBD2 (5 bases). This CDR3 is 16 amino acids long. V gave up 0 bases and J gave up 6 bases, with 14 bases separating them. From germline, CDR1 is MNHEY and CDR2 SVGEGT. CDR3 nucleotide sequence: TGTGCCAGCAGTTACTCAAGGACTTGGTCGGCCGGGGAGCTGTTTTTT. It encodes CASSYSRTWSAGELFF.

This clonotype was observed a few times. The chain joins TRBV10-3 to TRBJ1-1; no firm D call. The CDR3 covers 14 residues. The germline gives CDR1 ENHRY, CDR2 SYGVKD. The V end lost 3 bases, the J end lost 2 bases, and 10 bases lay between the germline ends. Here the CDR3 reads CAISDSGVNTEAFF. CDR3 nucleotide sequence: TGTGCCATCAGTGATTCCGGGGTTAACACTGAAGCTTTCTTT.

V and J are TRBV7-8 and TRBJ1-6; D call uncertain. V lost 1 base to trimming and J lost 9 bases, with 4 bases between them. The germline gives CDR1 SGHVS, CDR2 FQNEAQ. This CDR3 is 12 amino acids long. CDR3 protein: CASSLDRSPLHF. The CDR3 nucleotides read TGTGCCAGCAGCTTAGACCGTTCACCCCTCCACTTT.

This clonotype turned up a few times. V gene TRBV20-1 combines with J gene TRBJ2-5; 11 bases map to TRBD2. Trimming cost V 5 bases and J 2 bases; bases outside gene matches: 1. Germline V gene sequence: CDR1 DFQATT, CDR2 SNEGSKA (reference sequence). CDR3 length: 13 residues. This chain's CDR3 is CSARLAGQETQYF. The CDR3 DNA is TGCAGTGCTCGACTAGCGGGACAAGAGACCCAGTACTTC.

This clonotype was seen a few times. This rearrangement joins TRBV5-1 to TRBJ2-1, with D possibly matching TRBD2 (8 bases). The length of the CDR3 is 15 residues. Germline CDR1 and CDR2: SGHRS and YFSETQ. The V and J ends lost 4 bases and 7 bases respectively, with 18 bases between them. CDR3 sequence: CASSQGLGGKNEQFF. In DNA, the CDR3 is TGCGCCAGCAGCCAGGGACTAGGGGGCAAGAATGAGCAGTTCTTC. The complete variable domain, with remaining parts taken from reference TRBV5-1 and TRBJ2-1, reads KAGVTQTPRYLIKTRGQQVTLSCSPISGHRSVSWYQQTPGQGLQFLFEYFSETQRNKGNFPGRFSGRQFSNSRSEMNVSTLELGDSALYLCASSQGLGGKNEQFFGPGTRLTVL.

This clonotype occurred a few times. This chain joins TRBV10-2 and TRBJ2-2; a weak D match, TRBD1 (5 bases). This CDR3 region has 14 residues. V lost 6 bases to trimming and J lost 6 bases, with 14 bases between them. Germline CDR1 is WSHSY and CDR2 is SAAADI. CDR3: CASRPSGSAGELFF. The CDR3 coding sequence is TGCGCCAGCAGGCCATCAGGGTCGGCCGGGGAGCTGTTTTTT.

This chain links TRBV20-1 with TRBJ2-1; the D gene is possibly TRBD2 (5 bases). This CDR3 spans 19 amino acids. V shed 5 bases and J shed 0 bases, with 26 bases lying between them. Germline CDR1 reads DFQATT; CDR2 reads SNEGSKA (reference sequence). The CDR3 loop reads CSADTFLRSGTFSYNEQFF. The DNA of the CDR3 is TGCAGTGCTGATACGTTTTTAAGAAGCGGTACGTTCTCCTACAATGAGCAGTTCTTC.

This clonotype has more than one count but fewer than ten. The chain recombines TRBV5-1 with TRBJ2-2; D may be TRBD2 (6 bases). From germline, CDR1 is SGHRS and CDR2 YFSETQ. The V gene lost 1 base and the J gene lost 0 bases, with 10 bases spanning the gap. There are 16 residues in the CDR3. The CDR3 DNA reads TGCGCCAGCAGCTTGAGGGCGGGGACGAACACCGGGGAGCTGTTTTTT. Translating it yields CASSLRAGTNTGELFF.

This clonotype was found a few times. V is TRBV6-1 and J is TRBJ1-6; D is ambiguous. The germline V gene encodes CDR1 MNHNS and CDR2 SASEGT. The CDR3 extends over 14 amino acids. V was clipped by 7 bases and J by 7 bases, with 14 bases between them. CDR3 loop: CASKPRPSNSPLHF. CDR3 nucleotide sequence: TGTGCCAGCAAACCCAGACCCTCCAATTCACCCCTCCACTTT.

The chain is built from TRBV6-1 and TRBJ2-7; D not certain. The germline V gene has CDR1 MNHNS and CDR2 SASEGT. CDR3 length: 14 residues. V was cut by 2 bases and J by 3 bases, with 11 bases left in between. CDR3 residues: CASSELGSGYEQYF. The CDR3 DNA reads TGTGCCAGCAGTGAACTGGGGTCGGGCTACGAGCAGTACTTC.